This T cell receptor beta chain was sequenced in a study of T-cell reconstitution after alpha-beta-depleted transplantation in children. For TCRbeta, the library was prepared with unique molecular identifiers. TCRdb independently ran MiXCR on the PCR reads; one entry per CDR3 protein. The profile covers 450,000 to 600,000 distinct CDR3 sequences, with roughly 13% appearing a single time and 2% to 2.5% taken by the ten largest. CDR1 and CDR2 from the germline V gene are DFQATT and SNEGSKA (reference sequence). Trimming cost V 0 bases and J 8 bases; bases outside gene matches: 8. This CDR3 is built from 15 residues.

The TCR sequence derives from a male patient under 18 who had a stem cell transplant for acute myeloid leukemia, so the T cells may come from the graft donor. J is TRBJ1-4 and V is TRBV20-1; TRBD1 agrees at 8 bases. This specimen consisted of PBMCs, mostly from graft donor cells, obtained 360 days after TCRalphabeta/CD19-depleted stem cell transplant. CDR3 DNA: TGCAGTGCTAGAGATTCAGGGGGCGCAAGCGAAAAACTGTTTTTT. Amino acids: CSARDSGGASEKLFF.